The clone carrying this TCR beta chain was seen only a few times. Its antigen is as yet unknown. Donors were Caucasian adults residing in Nashville, Tennessee, USA. The sample originates from a study of shared clonotypes between healthy human individuals. Study-wide findings and caveats: In having few donors, the study represented limited genetic and exposure-history diversity.

V gave up 6 bases and J gave up 5 bases, with 16 bases separating them. Germline loops: CDR1 SNHLY, CDR2 FYNNEI. The CDR3 length is 15 residues. The protocol was immunoSEQ multiplex PCR, while the TCRdb copy is restricted to in-frame clones and leaves out a portion. This table has roughly 1 million clones, around 76% appearing once. The specimen was memory CD4+ T cells sorted from blood. Subset specified: CD45RA-negative fraction. The rearrangement links TRBV2 to TRBJ2-2; either TRBD1 or TRBD2 may supply D (7 bases each). This TCR derives from a man younger than 35 in good health. CDR3 in amino acids: CASRDGRGRTGELFF. The CDR3 DNA reads TGTGCCAGCAGGGATGGGAGGGGGCGGACCGGGGAGCTGTTTTTT.